The 23 T cell receptor beta chains given below trace back to one sample, sequenced in a study of blood T cell repertoires in COVID-19. Assay used: immunoSEQ multiplex PCR; TCRdb lists only in-frame clones, some missing. The sample lists about 84,000 clones, approximately 80% seen once, with over 6.5% in the top ten. The source material was peripheral blood. These receptor sequences come from a man aged 70-80 years with acute or convalescent COVID-19.

The chain has TRBV28 and TRBJ1-5; no firm D call. Germline assignment: CDR1 MDHEN and CDR2 SYDVKM. The CDR3 spans 15 residues. V was cut by 6 bases and J by 7 bases, with 19 bases left in between. CDR3 amino acids: CASSDYLRVRQPQHF. CDR3 sequence (DNA): TGTGCCAGCAGCGACTACCTGCGGGTGAGACAGCCCCAGCATTTT.

The table lists this clone with a few counts. The chain is built from TRBV5-1 and TRBJ2-7; 10 bases line up with TRBD1. The CDR3 covers 17 residues. Unmatched junction bases numbered 10, after V lost 0 bases and J lost 4 bases. Looked up from germline, CDR1 is SGHRS and CDR2 is YFSETQ. The CDR3 DNA sequence: TGCGCCAGCAGCTTGGTTGAAGGGACAGGGGACCGTTACGAGCAGTACTTC. This encodes CASSLVEGTGDRYEQYF.

This chain uses TRBV2 with TRBJ1-1; 10 bases map to TRBD1. The CDR3 spans 15 residues. J lost 3 bases, V lost 8 bases, and 9 bases had no gene match. Germline lookup yields CDR1 SNHLY and CDR2 FYNNEI. CDR3 nucleotides: TGTGCCAGCGAGAGGACAGGGGGTGTAGACACTGAAGCTTTCTTT. This gives the protein CASERTGGVDTEAFF.

This clone was found once. The chain couples TRBV6-1 to TRBJ1-4; D remains unclear. Trimming left V 3 bases short and J 4 bases short, with 18 bases between. Germline V gene data show CDR1 as MNHNS and CDR2 as SASEGT. The CDR3 is 17 residues long. In nucleotides, the CDR3 is TGTGCCAGCAGTGATCGGTCTGTTGAGACTCATAATGAAAAACTGTTTTTT. Encoded protein: CASSDRSVETHNEKLFF.

The table lists this clone with a few counts. The chain employs TRBV24-1 and TRBJ2-5; D may be TRBD1 (5 bases). Germline CDR1 and CDR2: KGHDR and SFDVKD. V was cut by 7 bases and J by 5 bases, with 19 bases left in between. This CDR3 is built from 15 residues. The CDR3 bases are TGTGCCACCAGCACACCGACAGACCCTTGGGAGACCCAGTACTTC. This translates into CATSTPTDPWETQYF.

The V gene is TRBV6-5, the J gene TRBJ1-3; possibly TRBD1 for D (5 bases). This CDR3 contains 15 residues. In germline, CDR1 is MNHEY, CDR2 SVGAGI. Trimming left V 7 bases short and J 4 bases short, with 17 bases between. CDR3 region: CASKASGMPGNTIYF. The CDR3, as DNA: TGTGCCAGCAAGGCTTCAGGGATGCCAGGAAACACCATATATTTT.

The V call is TRBV28, the J call TRBJ2-4; a weak D match, TRBD1 (5 bases). The V and J ends lost 3 bases and 8 bases respectively, with 17 bases between them. The CDR3 sequence is 15 residues long. Germline CDR1 and CDR2: MDHEN and SYDVKM. The CDR3 nucleotides are TGTGCCAGCAGTTTCTCAGGGCAGGGCCGGTACATTCAGTACTTC. The encoded protein is CASSFSGQGRYIQYF.

The sample holds a few counts of this clone. The chain joins TRBV5-1 to TRBJ1-2; 7 nucleotides align to TRBD1. This CDR3 contains 16 residues. In germline, CDR1 is SGHRS, CDR2 YFSETQ. V lost 0 bases and J lost 4; bases outside the gene matches: 9. The CDR3 region has the DNA TGCGCCAGCAGCTTGGGACAGGGCTTCGTTTCCTATGGCTACACCTTC. Protein sequence: CASSLGQGFVSYGYTF.

This clone came up a few times. The chain uses TRBV7-9 and TRBJ1-1, with TRBD1 identical over 7 bases. The germline CDR1 and CDR2 sequences are SEHNR and FQNEAQ (reference sequence). The CDR3 length is 14 residues. V was clipped by 5 bases and J by 5 bases; unmatched bases: 8. CDR3 nucleotides: TGTGCCAGCAGCGGATCAGGGGGGTTGACTGAAGCTTTCTTT. This gives the protein CASSGSGGLTEAFF.

This rearrangement joins TRBV24-1 to TRBJ1-1; no clear D gene. Between the trimmed V and J ends, which lost 7 bases and 5 bases, there was a span of 13 bases. Germline V gene lookup returns CDR1 KGHDR and CDR2 SFDVKD. The length of the CDR3 is 13 residues. The CDR3 DNA sequence: TGTGCCACCAGAAGGGAGGTGGCTACTGAAGCTTTCTTT. Its translation is CATRREVATEAFF.

This clone has a single count. The V call is TRBV5-1, the J call TRBJ2-1; D possibly corresponds to TRBD2 (5 bases). With 0 bases removed from V and 7 bases from J, the gap between germline ends came to 11 bases. The germline V gene encodes CDR1 SGHRS and CDR2 YFSETQ. This CDR3 has 14 amino acids. DNA of the CDR3: TGCGCCAGCAGCTTGGGAGGGAGTGGGAATGAGCAGTTCTTC. Protein product: CASSLGGSGNEQFF.

The chain couples TRBV19 to TRBJ1-5; 9 nucleotides match TRBD1. Trimming cost V 4 bases and J 2 bases; bases outside gene matches: 12. Germline V CDR1 and CDR2: LNHDA, SQIVND (reference sequence). The CDR3 runs 18 residues. CDR3 in amino acids: CASSTSPGQGKGNQPQHF. CDR3 in DNA: TGTGCCAGTAGTACTTCACCGGGACAGGGTAAAGGCAATCAGCCCCAGCATTTT.

This clone was found a few times. The rearrangement joins TRBV6-5 to TRBJ2-5; 7 bases match TRBD2. Germline V lookup: CDR1 MNHEY, CDR2 SVGAGI. The trim removed 4 bases at V and 2 bases at J, leaving 4 bases unmatched. This CDR3 spans 14 amino acids. CDR3 protein: CASSSPAGQETQYF. CDR3 DNA sequence: TGTGCCAGCAGTTCTCCAGCGGGGCAAGAGACCCAGTACTTC.

The chain couples TRBV7-2 to TRBJ2-1; a weak D match, TRBD2 (5 bases). The CDR3 has 16 amino acids. Germline values: CDR1 SGHTA, CDR2 FQGNSA. V was clipped by 3 bases and J by 4 bases, with 16 bases between them. CDR3 residues: CASSLREISPYNEQFF. CDR3 DNA sequence: TGTGCCAGCAGCTTGAGGGAAATCTCCCCATACAATGAGCAGTTCTTC.

The chain is built from TRBV25-1 and TRBJ2-2; D not certain. Germline V gene sequence: CDR1 MGHDK, CDR2 SYGVNS. The CDR3 is 15 residues long. V was pared by 1 base and J by 1 base, with 7 bases between. The CDR3 DNA reads TGTGCCAGCAGTGAATTAACTTTGAACACCGGGGAGCTGTTTTTT. Residues: CASSELTLNTGELFF.

J is TRBJ1-5 and V is TRBV11-2, with a tentative D call TRBD1 (6 bases). This CDR3 comprises 18 residues. Between the trimmed V and J ends, which lost 2 bases and 4 bases, there was a span of 21 bases. Germline V gives CDR1 SGHAT, CDR2 FQNNGV. The CDR3 DNA follows: TGTGCCAGCAGCTTAAGTGGGACACCTAGGCCCCTAAATCAGCCCCAGCATTTT. Its translation: CASSLSGTPRPLNQPQHF.

The chain joins TRBV30 to TRBJ2-3; 7 bases line up with TRBD2. The CDR3 spans 15 residues. CDR1 GTSNPN and CDR2 SVGIG come from the germline V gene (reference sequence). After removal of 2 bases from V and 4 bases from J, the junction contained 9 bases not matched to a gene. The CDR3 sequence is CAWSWEGQGADTQYF. The CDR3, as DNA: TGTGCCTGGAGTTGGGAGGGGCAGGGCGCAGATACGCAGTATTTT.

The gene calls are TRBV29-1 and TRBJ2-5; 8 positions match TRBD1. Germline V gene sequence: CDR1 SQVTM, CDR2 ANQGSEA. The CDR3 is 11 amino acids. The junction had 1 base not matched to a gene; V was cut back by 6 bases and J by 4 bases. For the CDR3, the DNA is TGCAGCGTCGGACAGGGAGAGACCCAGTACTTC. It translates to CSVGQGETQYF.

The rearrangement links TRBV6-5 to TRBJ1-5, with 8 bases that match TRBD1. Germline CDR1 is MNHEY and CDR2 is SVGAGI. After removal of 7 bases from V and 3 bases from J, the junction contained 8 bases not matched to a gene. The CDR3 has 15 amino acids. The CDR3 DNA reads as TGTGCCAGCACCTTCTACAGGGGGGACAATCAGCCCCAGCATTTT. This sequence encodes CASTFYRGDNQPQHF.

This clone was found a few times. The gene calls are TRBV7-2 and TRBJ2-3; D unclear. Trimming removed 5 bases at V and 6 bases at J, with 12 bases between. CDR1 SGHTA and CDR2 FQGNSA come from the germline V gene. The CDR3 has 13 residues. Written as DNA, the CDR3 is TGTGCCAGCAGCACCCGACTCTCCGATACGCAGTATTTT. It is translated as CASSTRLSDTQYF.

The chain employs TRBV6-1 and TRBJ1-3; D unclear. Germline V gene sequence: CDR1 MNHNS, CDR2 SASEGT. This CDR3 contains 14 residues. The V end was cut by 5 bases, the J end by 0 bases, with 8 bases between. CDR3 DNA sequence: TGTGCCAGCAGTCGTACAGCCTCTGGAAACACCATATATTTT. It yields the protein CASSRTASGNTIYF.

The chain couples TRBV7-9 to TRBJ1-3; the match to TRBD1 covers 8 bases. J lost 0 bases, V lost 5 bases, and 3 bases had no gene match. In germline, CDR1 is SEHNR, CDR2 FQNEAQ (reference sequence). The CDR3 length is 15 residues. The CDR3 sequence: CASSADRGSGNTIYF. The DNA of the CDR3 is TGTGCCAGCAGCGCCGACAGGGGCTCTGGAAACACCATATATTTT.

In DNA, the CDR3 is TGTGCCAGCTCATCACTAGCGGGGGGCCGAACCCAAGAGACCCAGTACTTC. Encoded protein: CASSSLAGGRTQETQYF. This sequence joins TRBV18 and TRBJ2-5; 12 bases agree with TRBD2. CDR3 size: 17 residues. Per the germline V gene, CDR1 is KGHSH and CDR2 is LQKENI. The trim removed 5 bases at V and 1 base at J, leaving 8 bases unmatched.